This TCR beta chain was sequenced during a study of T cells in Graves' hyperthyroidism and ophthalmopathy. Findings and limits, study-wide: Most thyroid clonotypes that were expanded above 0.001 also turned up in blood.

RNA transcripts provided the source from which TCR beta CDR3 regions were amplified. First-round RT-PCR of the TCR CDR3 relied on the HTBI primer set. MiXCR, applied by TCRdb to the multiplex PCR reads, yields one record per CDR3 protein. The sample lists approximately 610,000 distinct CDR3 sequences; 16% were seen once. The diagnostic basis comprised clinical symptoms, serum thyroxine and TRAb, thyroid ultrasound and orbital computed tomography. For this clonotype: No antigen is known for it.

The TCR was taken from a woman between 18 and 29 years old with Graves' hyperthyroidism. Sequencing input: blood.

CDR3 sequence (DNA): TGTGCCAGCAGTTTTCCCATAGACAGGGCTGGAAACACCATATATTTT. Translation gives CASSFPIDRAGNTIYF. The V call is TRBV12-3 or TRBV12-4, the J call TRBJ1-3, with 7 bases lining up with TRBD1. V lost 3 bases and J lost 2; bases outside the gene matches: 7. CDR3 length: 16 residues.